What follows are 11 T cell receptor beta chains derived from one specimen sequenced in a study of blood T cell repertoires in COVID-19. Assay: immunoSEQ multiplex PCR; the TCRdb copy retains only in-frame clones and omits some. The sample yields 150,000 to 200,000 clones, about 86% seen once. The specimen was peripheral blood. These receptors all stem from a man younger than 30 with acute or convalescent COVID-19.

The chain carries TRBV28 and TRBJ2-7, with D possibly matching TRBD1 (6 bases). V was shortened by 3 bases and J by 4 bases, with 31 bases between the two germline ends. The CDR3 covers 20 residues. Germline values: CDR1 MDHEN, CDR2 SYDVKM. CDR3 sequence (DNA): TGTGCCAGCAGTTTGGGCCGGCAGGGGACCTCTGCGGTGGGACGATACGAGCAGTACGTC. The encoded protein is CASSLGRQGTSAVGRYEQYV.

The CDR3 sequence is CASSKGGDRGNPYEQYV. The CDR3 DNA reads TGTGCCAGCAGCAAAGGGGGGGACAGGGGAAACCCCTACGAGCAGTACGTC. The chain recombines TRBV21-1 with TRBJ2-7; TRBD1 is the table's D call, not checked against the DNA. TRBV21-1 is tagged as a pseudogene. The CDR3 has 17 residues.

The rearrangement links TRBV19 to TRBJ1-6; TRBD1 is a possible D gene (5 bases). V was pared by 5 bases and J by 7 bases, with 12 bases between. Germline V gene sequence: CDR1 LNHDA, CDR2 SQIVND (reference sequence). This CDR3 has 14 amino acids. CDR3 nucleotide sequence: TGTGCCAGTAGTCTGGGGCATCCGAATTCACCCCTCCACTTT. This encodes CASSLGHPNSPLHF. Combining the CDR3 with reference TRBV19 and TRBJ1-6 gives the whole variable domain DGGITQSPKYLFRKEGQNVTLSCEQNLNHDAMYWYRQDPGQGLRLIYYSQIVNDFQKGDIAEGYSVSREKKESFPLTVTSAQKNPTAFYLCASSLGHPNSPLHFGNGTRLTVT.

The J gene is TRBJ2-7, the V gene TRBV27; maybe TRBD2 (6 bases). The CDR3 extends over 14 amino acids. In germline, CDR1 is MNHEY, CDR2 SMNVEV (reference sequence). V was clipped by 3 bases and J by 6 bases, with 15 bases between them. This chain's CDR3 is CASSFAWGVGEQYV. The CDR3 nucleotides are TGTGCCAGCAGTTTCGCGTGGGGGGTAGGCGAGCAGTACGTC.

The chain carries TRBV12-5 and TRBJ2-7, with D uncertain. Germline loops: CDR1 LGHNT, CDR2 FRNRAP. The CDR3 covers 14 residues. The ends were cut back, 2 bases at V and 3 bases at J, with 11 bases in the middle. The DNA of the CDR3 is TGTGCTAGTGGTTTGATGACCAACAGCTACGAGCAGTACTTC. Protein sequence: CASGLMTNSYEQYF.

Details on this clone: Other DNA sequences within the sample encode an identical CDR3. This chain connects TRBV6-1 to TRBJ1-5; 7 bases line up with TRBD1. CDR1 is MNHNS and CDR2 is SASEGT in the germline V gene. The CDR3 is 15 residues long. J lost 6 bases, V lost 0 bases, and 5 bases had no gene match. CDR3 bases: TGTGCCAGCAGTGAAGCGAGGGGGCAAGGTCAGCCCCAGCATTTT. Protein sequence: CASSEARGQGQPQHF.

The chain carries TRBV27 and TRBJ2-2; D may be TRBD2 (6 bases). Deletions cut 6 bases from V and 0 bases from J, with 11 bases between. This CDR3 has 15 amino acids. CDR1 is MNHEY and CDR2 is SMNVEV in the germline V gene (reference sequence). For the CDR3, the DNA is TGTGCCAGCAGAGCTAGCGAAGCGAACACCGGGGAGCTGTTTTTT. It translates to CASRASEANTGELFF.

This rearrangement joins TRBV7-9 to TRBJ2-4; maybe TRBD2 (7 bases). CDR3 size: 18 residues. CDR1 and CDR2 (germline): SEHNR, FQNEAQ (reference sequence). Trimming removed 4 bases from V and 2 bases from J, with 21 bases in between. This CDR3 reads CASSSTGGPYDTKNIQYF. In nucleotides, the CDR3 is TGTGCCAGCAGCTCGACCGGGGGGCCTTACGACACCAAAAACATTCAGTACTTC.

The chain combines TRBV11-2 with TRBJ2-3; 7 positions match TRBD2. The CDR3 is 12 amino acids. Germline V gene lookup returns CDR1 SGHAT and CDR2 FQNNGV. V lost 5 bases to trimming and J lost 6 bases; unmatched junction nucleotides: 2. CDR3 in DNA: TGTGCCAGCAGCCCAGCGGGGGATACGCAGTATTTT. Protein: CASSPAGDTQYF.

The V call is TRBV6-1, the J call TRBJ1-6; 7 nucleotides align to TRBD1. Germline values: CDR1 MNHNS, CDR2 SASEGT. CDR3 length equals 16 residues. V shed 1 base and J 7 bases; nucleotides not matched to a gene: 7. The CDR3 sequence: CASSEGVTGRNSPLHF. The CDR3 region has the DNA TGTGCCAGCAGTGAAGGTGTGACAGGGAGGAATTCACCCCTCCACTTT.

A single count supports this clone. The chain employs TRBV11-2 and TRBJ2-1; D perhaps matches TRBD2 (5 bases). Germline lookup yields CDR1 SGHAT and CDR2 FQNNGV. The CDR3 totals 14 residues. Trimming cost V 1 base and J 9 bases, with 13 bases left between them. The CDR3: CASSLALLDGEQFF. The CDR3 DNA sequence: TGTGCCAGCAGCTTAGCTCTACTAGACGGTGAGCAGTTCTTC. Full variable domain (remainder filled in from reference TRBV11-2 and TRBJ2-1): EAGVAQSPRYKIIEKRQSVAFWCNPISGHATLYWYQQILGQGPKLLIQFQNNGVVDDSQLPKDRFSAERLKGVDSTLKIQPAKLEDSAVYLCASSLALLDGEQFFGPGTRLTVL.